This TCR beta chain comes out of a study of blood T cell repertoires in COVID-19. As for the study in general: Some COVID-19 samples were acute and others convalescent; all came from the United States, Italy and Spain. T cells, B-cell-depleted T cells, or PBMCs supplied cDNA or gDNA.

The germline V gene has CDR1 SGHKS and CDR2 YYEKEE (reference sequence). There are 13 residues in the CDR3. Trimming cost V 7 bases and J 0 bases, with 7 bases left between them. Study processing details: Nucleated cell number was recorded as an estimate derived from reference gene primer amplification. Libraries were prepared by immunoSEQ multiplex PCR; TCRdb keeps only in-frame clonotypes and omits some of them. V, J and clone size are taken as reported in that table, and D and trimming were inferred from the DNA itself. This sample has under 250,000 clones, with around 85% found just once. This TCR derives from a man at least 80 years old with acute or convalescent COVID-19. The V gene is TRBV5-5, the J gene TRBJ1-4, with D unresolved. The source material was peripheral blood. The CDR3 spells CASGQTTNEKLFF. The CDR3 DNA reads TGTGCCAGCGGTCAGACAACTAATGAAAAACTGTTTTTT.